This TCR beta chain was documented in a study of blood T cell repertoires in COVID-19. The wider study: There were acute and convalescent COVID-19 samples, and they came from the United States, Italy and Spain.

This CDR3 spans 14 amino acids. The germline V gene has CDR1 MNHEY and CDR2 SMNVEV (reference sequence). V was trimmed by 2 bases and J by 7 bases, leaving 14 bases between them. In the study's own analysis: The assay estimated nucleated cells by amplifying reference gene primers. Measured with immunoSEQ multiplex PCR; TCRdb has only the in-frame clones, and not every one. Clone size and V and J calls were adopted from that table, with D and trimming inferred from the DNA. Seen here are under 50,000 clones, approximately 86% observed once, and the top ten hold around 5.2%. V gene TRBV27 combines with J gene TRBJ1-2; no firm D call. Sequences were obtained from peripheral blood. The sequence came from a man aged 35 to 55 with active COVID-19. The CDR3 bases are TGTGCCAGCAGTTTAAATACAGCAACTGGTGGCTACACCTTC. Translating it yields CASSLNTATGGYTF.